This entry lists 19 T cell receptor beta chains sequenced from one sample in a study of T cells in Graves' hyperthyroidism and ophthalmopathy. TCR beta CDR3 regions were amplified from RNA. The study used the HTBI primer set for a first-round RT-PCR of the TCR CDR3. Each CDR3 protein gets one entry after TCRdb re-called the multiplex PCR reads with MiXCR. The sample lists hundreds of thousands of distinct CDR3 sequences; 17% were seen once. The source material was blood. The source of these receptors is a woman aged 18-30 years with Graves' ophthalmopathy.

This clonotype was detected only a few times. The V and J genes are TRBV11-2 and TRBJ2-5, with 13 bases lining up with TRBD2. This CDR3 has 17 residues. The ends lost 6 bases at V and 4 bases at J; junction bases unmatched: 11. The germline CDR1 and CDR2 sequences are SGHAT and FQNNGV. The CDR3 loop reads CASSYGLAGEASETQYF. As DNA, the CDR3 is TGTGCCAGCAGTTACGGACTAGCGGGAGAGGCTTCAGAGACCCAGTACTTC.

This clonotype was observed a few times. The V and J genes are TRBV9 and TRBJ2-7; D is perhaps TRBD1 or TRBD2 (5 bases each). There are 15 residues in the CDR3. V shed 3 bases and J shed 2 bases, with 15 bases lying between them. Germline CDR1 is SGDLS and CDR2 is YYNGEE. The CDR3 DNA reads as TGTGCCAGCAGCGCCGAGGGTTCAGGGACCTACGAGCAGTACTTC. The encoded protein is CASSAEGSGTYEQYF.

The J gene is TRBJ2-1, the V gene TRBV29-1, with 8 bases identical to TRBD2. Germline trimming cut 5 bases from V and 6 bases from J; bases unmatched to any gene: 12. Germline CDR1 and CDR2: SQVTM and ANQGSEA. The CDR3 contains 15 residues. The CDR3 nucleotides are TGCAGCGTTACCCGAGTCGGGGGGGCCTCCAATGAGCAGTTCTTC. Its protein is CSVTRVGGASNEQFF.

A few counts support this clonotype. The chain uses TRBV29-1 and TRBJ1-1; D might be TRBD1 (5 bases). Trimming took off 4 bases at V and 4 bases at J, with 7 bases between the two ends. This CDR3 has 11 residues. Germline V gene sequence: CDR1 SQVTM, CDR2 ANQGSEA. The CDR3 DNA reads TGCAGCGTTGGACAGACCACTGAAGCTTTCTTT. Encoded protein: CSVGQTTEAFF.

The chain combines TRBV4-3 with TRBJ2-1; weak D call: TRBD2 (7 bases). Trimming removed 4 bases from V and 8 bases from J, with 15 bases in between. The CDR3 is made up of 14 amino acids. The V gene's germline CDR1 is LGHNA and CDR2 YSLEER. CDR3 protein: CASSRGGRVDEQFF. CDR3 DNA sequence: TGCGCCAGCAGCCGAGGGGGGAGGGTCGATGAGCAGTTCTTC.

This clonotype occurred many times. The chain recombines TRBV11-2 with TRBJ2-5, with D unclear. This CDR3 contains 14 residues. Germline V gives CDR1 SGHAT, CDR2 FQNNGV. Trimming removed 3 bases at V and 2 bases at J, with 10 bases between. The CDR3 is CASSFNLGQETQYF. The CDR3 DNA sequence: TGTGCCAGCAGCTTCAATCTGGGACAAGAGACCCAGTACTTC. Combining the CDR3 with reference TRBV11-2 and TRBJ2-5 gives the whole variable domain EAGVAQSPRYKIIEKRQSVAFWCNPISGHATLYWYQQILGQGPKLLIQFQNNGVVDDSQLPKDRFSAERLKGVDSTLKIQPAKLEDSAVYLCASSFNLGQETQYFGPGTRLLVL.

This clonotype was picked up a small number of times. The rearrangement uses TRBV5-8 and TRBJ2-1; the match to TRBD1 covers 10 bases. V lost 5 bases, J lost 4 bases, and 6 bases stayed unmatched. CDR1 is SGHTS and CDR2 is YDEGEE in the germline V gene. The CDR3 is 15 residues long. The CDR3 DNA reads TGTGCCAGCAGACCCGGGACAGGGGTGTACAATGAGCAGTTCTTC. Its protein product is CASRPGTGVYNEQFF. Full variable domain (remainder filled in from reference TRBV5-8 and TRBJ2-1): EAGVTQSPTHLIKTRGQQATLRCSPISGHTSVYWYQQALGLGLQFLLWYDEGEERNRGNFPPRFSGRQFPNYSSELNVNALELEDSALYLCASRPGTGVYNEQFFGPGTRLTVL.

The chain uses TRBV19 and TRBJ2-7, with TRBD2 matching over 8 bases. Germline CDR1 and CDR2: LNHDA and SQIVND (reference sequence). The CDR3 totals 14 residues. The V and J ends lost 5 bases and 2 bases, in that order; junction bases with no gene match: 5. The CDR3 DNA sequence: TGTGCCAGTAGTGCGGTAGCGGGGCCCTACGAGCAGTACTTC. Translated: CASSAVAGPYEQYF.

Concerning this clonotype itself: As the CDR3 is not closed by the conserved phenylalanine or tryptophan, this likely results from a read error. The V and J genes are TRBV28 and TRBJ1-1, with a possible D match to TRBD1 (6 bases). In germline, CDR1 is MDHEN, CDR2 SYDVKM. The CDR3 spans 14 residues. With 3 bases removed from V and 5 bases from J, the gap between germline ends came to 13 bases. CDR3 in DNA: TGTGCCAGCAGTTTCAGGGGTGACAGAACTGAAGCTTTCTCT. It codes for CASSFRGDRTEAFS.

The sample holds many counts of this clonotype. The chain combines TRBV9 with TRBJ2-5; unclear D gene. The CDR3 consists of 15 residues. Germline V gene data show CDR1 as SGDLS and CDR2 as YYNGEE. V was shortened by 0 bases and J by 1 base, with 10 bases between the two germline ends. The CDR3 DNA is TGTGCCAGCAGCGTAGATGGTACGGGCCAAGAGACCCAGTACTTC. This codes for CASSVDGTGQETQYF.

This clonotype was detected a few times. The chain uses TRBV2 and TRBJ1-2, with D hard to call. In germline, CDR1 is SNHLY, CDR2 FYNNEI. CDR3 size: 15 residues. V shed 5 bases and J shed 4 bases, with 17 bases lying between them. The CDR3 loop reads CASSLSKSGIYGYTF. The CDR3 DNA follows: TGTGCCAGCAGTTTATCGAAATCCGGAATCTATGGCTACACCTTC.

Remarks on this clonotype: An end of the junction differs from the germline gene, which may be a read error. The genes are TRBV11-2 and TRBJ2-7; 8 nucleotides match TRBD2. CDR1 is SGHAT and CDR2 is FQNNGV in the germline V gene. The CDR3 has 16 residues. CDR3 nucleotide sequence: TGTGCCAGCAGCCCATATCCGGGACTAGGTTCCTACGAGCCGTACTTC. This sequence encodes CASSPYPGLGSYEPYF. Looking up the rest from reference TRBV11-2 and TRBJ2-7 gives the full variable domain: EAGVAQSPRYKIIEKRQSVAFWCNPISGHATLYWYQQILGQGPKLLIQFQNNGVVDDSQLPKDRFSAERLKGVDSTLKIQPAKLEDSAVYLCASSPYPGLGSYEPYFGPGTRLTVT.

The chain couples TRBV11-2 to TRBJ1-3; 7 bases match TRBD1. The CDR3 consists of 16 residues. Germline V gives CDR1 SGHAT, CDR2 FQNNGV. With V trimmed by 5 bases and J by 0 bases, 7 bases remained unmatched. The DNA of the CDR3 is TGTGCCAGCAGCCTCTACTCAGGGGGCTCTGGAAACACCATATATTTT. Translating gives CASSLYSGGSGNTIYF.

V usage is TRBV20-1 and J usage is TRBJ2-3, with 7 bases aligning to TRBD2. CDR1 and CDR2 from the germline V gene are DFQATT and SNEGSKA (reference sequence). The CDR3 is made up of 13 amino acids. The CDR3 DNA reads TGCAGCGCCTGGGCGGGAGTGGGGGATACGCAGTATTTT. Translated, it gives CSAWAGVGDTQYF.

This clonotype has only a few counts. The genes are TRBV28 and TRBJ1-1; D perhaps matches TRBD1 (6 bases). This CDR3 contains 13 residues. The germline V gene encodes CDR1 MDHEN and CDR2 SYDVKM. Trimming shortened V by 8 bases and J by 1 base, and 11 bases separated the two germline ends. The CDR3: CASYDRTNTEAFF. CDR3 DNA sequence: TGTGCCAGCTACGACAGGACGAACACTGAAGCTTTCTTT.

This clonotype was detected only a few times. The chain uses TRBV28 and TRBJ2-1; D gene unclear. V lost 4 bases and J lost 10, with 8 bases in between. The CDR3 spans 11 residues. Germline V gene data show CDR1 as MDHEN and CDR2 as SYDVKM. CDR3 protein: CASSWPWEQFF. The DNA of the CDR3 is TGTGCCAGCAGTTGGCCCTGGGAGCAGTTCTTC.

For this clonotype: A much larger clone sits a single nucleotide away, making a read error possible. The chain is built from TRBV13 and TRBJ2-2; no reliable D call. The CDR3 runs to 15 residues. V shed 6 bases and J shed 6 bases, with 17 bases lying between them. Germline CDR1 is PRHDT and CDR2 is FYEKMQ (reference sequence). DNA of the CDR3: TGTGCCAGCAGGCTCACTGGCCCGGCGGCCGGGGAGCTGTTTTTT. Translating gives CASRLTGPAAGELFF.

The V call is TRBV20-1, the J call TRBJ1-1, with a weak D call TRBD1 (5 bases). CDR1 and CDR2 from the germline V gene are DFQATT and SNEGSKA (reference sequence). Trimming left V 3 bases short and J 4 bases short, with 15 bases between. This CDR3 is built from 14 residues. CDR3 bases: TGCAGTGCTAGGTTCTTTGGGGGGAGCACTGAAGCTTTCTTT. Protein product: CSARFFGGSTEAFF.

About this clonotype itself: Given a much more abundant clone one base away, this may be a read error. In this CDR3 the conserved last residue, phenylalanine or tryptophan, is missing, so a read error is likely. The V and J genes are TRBV6-1 and TRBJ2-5, with D possibly being TRBD2 (5 bases). Trimming left V 1 base short and J 4 bases short, with 13 bases between. The CDR3 is 15 amino acids. CDR1 MNHNS and CDR2 SASEGT come from the germline V gene. The CDR3 DNA is TGTGCCAGCAGTGAAGGTCCGGTACGGGGAGAGACCCAGTACCTC. It specifies CASSEGPVRGETQYL.